One sample yielded the 14 T cell receptor beta chains listed below, sequenced in a study of post-analysis software for immune sequencing data. Study-level findings and limits: With TRBV5-6, TRBV5-1 and TRBV20-1 included, about five TRBV segments were more frequent in patients than in controls.

No antigens are known for them. Unique molecular identifiers were built into the TCR beta cDNA libraries. A single record per CDR3 protein comes from TCRdb applying MiXCR to the PCR reads. The sample carries a few hundred thousand distinct CDR3 sequences, roughly 38% recorded once. Material for sequencing was blood. The origin of the receptors is a girl aged 10-17 years with multiple sclerosis.

The V and J genes are TRBV20-1 and TRBJ2-5; no firm D call. The CDR3 spans 15 residues. Trimming pared 1 base from V and 5 bases from J, leaving 17 bases between. From germline, CDR1 is DFQATT and CDR2 SNEGSKA (reference sequence). The CDR3: CSARGPKSSEETQYF. CDR3 coding DNA: TGCAGTGCTAGAGGCCCGAAGTCTTCCGAGGAGACCCAGTACTTC.

The V gene is TRBV20-1, the J gene TRBJ2-3; D may be TRBD1 (5 bases). Between the trimmed V and J ends, which lost 5 bases and 0 bases, there was a span of 12 bases. Germline V gives CDR1 DFQATT, CDR2 SNEGSKA (reference sequence). This CDR3 is built from 14 residues. Here the CDR3 reads CSAWQGDSTDTQYF. CDR3 DNA sequence: TGCAGTGCTTGGCAGGGCGATAGCACAGATACGCAGTATTTT.

This chain uses TRBV20-1 with TRBJ2-7; 12 bases match TRBD2. Trimming cost V 6 bases and J 7 bases; bases outside gene matches: 13. Germline CDR1 is DFQATT and CDR2 is SNEGSKA (reference sequence). The CDR3 spans 15 residues. CDR3 residues: CSAGDPSGGAKEQYF. The CDR3 coding sequence is TGCAGTGCGGGGGACCCTAGCGGGGGGGCAAAAGAGCAGTACTTC.

The rearrangement links TRBV2 to TRBJ2-5, with 8 nucleotides matching TRBD2. V was pared by 8 bases and J by 0 bases, with 8 bases of the junction left unmatched. This CDR3 is built from 15 residues. CDR1 is SNHLY and CDR2 is FYNNEI in the germline V gene. The CDR3 sequence is CASPPGRAHQETQYF. In nucleotides, the CDR3 is TGTGCCAGCCCCCCCGGGAGGGCGCACCAAGAGACCCAGTACTTC.

The CDR3 DNA follows: TGCGCCAGCAGCCAAGAGGATTTAACAGCCTATGGCTACACCTTC. Protein sequence: CASSQEDLTAYGYTF. This rearrangement joins TRBV4-1 to TRBJ1-2; D remains unclear. The CDR3 length is 15 residues. Trimming stripped 0 bases from V and 4 bases from J, with 12 bases between. Germline CDR1 is MGHRA and CDR2 is YSYEKL.

The table lists this clonotype with a few counts. V gene TRBV29-1 combines with J gene TRBJ2-5; TRBD1 might be the D (5 bases). Germline-derived CDR1 and CDR2 are SQVTM and ANQGSEA. The CDR3 runs to 13 residues. Trimming pared 7 bases from V and 2 bases from J, leaving 14 bases between. CDR3 residues: CSAKRQLQETQYF. CDR3 nucleotides: TGCAGCGCCAAGAGACAGTTACAAGAGACCCAGTACTTC.

This chain links TRBV12-3 or TRBV12-4 with TRBJ2-7, with 7 bases matching TRBD1. The CDR3 contains 15 residues. The trim removed 2 bases at V and 4 bases at J, leaving 8 bases unmatched. CDR3 in amino acids: CASSLTPGQSYEQYF. CDR3 coding DNA: TGTGCCAGCAGTTTAACACCGGGACAGAGTTACGAGCAGTACTTC.

This sequence joins TRBV30 and TRBJ1-2; TRBD1 agrees at 7 bases. V dropped 1 base and J dropped 4; count of bases not matched to a gene: 0. Germline-derived CDR1 and CDR2 are GTSNPN and SVGIG (reference sequence). The CDR3 extends over 12 amino acids. The CDR3 reads CAWSGDSYGYTF. CDR3 nucleotide sequence: TGTGCCTGGAGTGGGGACAGCTATGGCTACACCTTC.

This clonotype came up a few times. The V and J genes are TRBV7-9 and TRBJ1-1, with D perhaps TRBD1 (6 bases). From germline, CDR1 is SEHNR and CDR2 FQNEAQ (reference sequence). V dropped 5 bases and J dropped 8 bases, with 12 bases sitting between them. This CDR3 has 12 residues. In DNA form, the CDR3 reads TGTGCCAGCAGCATCACCGGGACAGAAGCTTTCTTT. Protein sequence: CASSITGTEAFF.

This clonotype was recorded only once. V is TRBV6-5 and J is TRBJ1-3; a weak D match, TRBD1 (5 bases). Deletions cut 5 bases from V and 9 bases from J, with 17 bases between. The CDR3 runs to 14 residues. Germline V lookup: CDR1 MNHEY, CDR2 SVGAGI. CDR3 in amino acids: CASSQAVGEVTIYF. In nucleotides, the CDR3 is TGTGCCAGCAGTCAAGCCGTGGGGGAAGTCACCATATATTTT.

This sequence joins TRBV12-3 or TRBV12-4 and TRBJ1-5, with D possibly being TRBD1 (6 bases). V shed 0 bases and J shed 6 bases, with 12 bases lying between them. This CDR3 spans 15 amino acids. The DNA for the CDR3 is TGTGCCAGCAGTTTAGCGATACAGGGCGGTCAGCCCCAGCATTTT. This encodes CASSLAIQGGQPQHF.

This clonotype was observed a few times. J is TRBJ1-1 and V is TRBV5-5, with D perhaps TRBD1 (5 bases). Between the trimmed V and J ends, which lost 0 bases and 0 bases, there was a span of 9 bases. The CDR3 extends over 15 amino acids. CDR1 is SGHKS and CDR2 is YYEKEE in the germline V gene (reference sequence). Written as DNA, the CDR3 is TGTGCCAGCAGCTTGGTGGGGGGACTGAACACTGAAGCTTTCTTT. Translating it yields CASSLVGGLNTEAFF.

The chain recombines TRBV20-1 with TRBJ2-1; the D gene is possibly TRBD2 (6 bases). CDR3 length: 15 residues. CDR1 is DFQATT, CDR2 SNEGSKA, per germline (reference sequence). Trimming pared 2 bases from V and 0 bases from J, leaving 11 bases between. As DNA, the CDR3 is TGCAGTGCTAGAATTGACGGGAGCTCCTACAATGAGCAGTTCTTC. As protein: CSARIDGSSYNEQFF.

The chain links TRBV7-2 to TRBJ1-4, with 7 bases matching TRBD1. Unmatched junction bases numbered 9, after V lost 6 bases and J lost 8 bases. This CDR3 spans 14 amino acids. CDR1 and CDR2 from the germline V gene are SGHTA and FQGNSA. Here the CDR3 DNA reads TGTGCCAGCAGTCAAGGGGGCAGGATCGAAAAACTGTTTTTT. It translates to CASSQGGRIEKLFF.